These 11 T cell receptor beta chains share one sample of origin, sequenced in a study of sequential checkpoint blockade in melanoma. Sequencing used immunoSEQ multiplex PCR; TCRdb keeps in-frame clones, though not all of them. Of around 3,000 clones in the sample, 18% were seen once. Described treatment: randomized to nivolumab then ipilimumab (arm A) or the reverse (arm B). The source was tumor tissue (inferred from file names), collected from a patient given nivolumab and ipilimumab in sequence. Every receptor here comes from a human donor with melanoma.

This clone turned up a few times. This rearrangement joins TRBV6-8 to TRBJ1-1; D not certain. V was trimmed by 8 bases and J by 1 base, leaving 8 bases between them. CDR1 and CDR2 (germline): MNHGY, SAAAGT. The CDR3 consists of 12 residues. The CDR3 sequence: CASAARNTEAFF. Written as DNA, the CDR3 is TGTGCCAGCGCGGCACGGAACACTGAAGCTTTCTTT.

This clone has just a few counts. The chain uses TRBV9 and TRBJ1-2; D ambiguous. The CDR3 is made up of 12 amino acids. Trimming removed 0 bases at V and 6 bases at J, with 6 bases between. CDR1 and CDR2 (germline): SGDLS, YYNGEE. The chain's CDR3 is CASSVGTDGYTF. The CDR3 DNA sequence: TGTGCCAGCAGCGTAGGGACGGATGGCTACACCTTC.

This clone was seen a few times. In DNA form, the CDR3 reads TGTGCCAGCAGTTTCGGGCAGGGTGCGAACACTGAAGCTTTCTTT. Protein: CASSFGQGANTEAFF. The rearrangement links TRBV28 to TRBJ1-1, with D perhaps matching TRBD1 (5 bases). CDR1 is MDHEN and CDR2 is SYDVKM in the germline V gene. Trimming took off 3 bases at V and 1 base at J, with 12 bases between the two ends. The CDR3 totals 15 residues.

The rearrangement links TRBV6-8 to TRBJ1-5, with D tentatively TRBD1 (5 bases). With 6 bases removed from V and 7 bases from J, the gap between germline ends came to 16 bases. Germline V gene lookup returns CDR1 MNHGY and CDR2 SAAAGT. This CDR3 region has 14 residues. The CDR3 protein is CASSHGQGSQPQHF. The CDR3 DNA reads TGTGCCAGCAGCCACGGACAAGGCAGCCAGCCCCAGCATTTT.

The chain employs TRBV29-1 and TRBJ1-2, with D tentatively TRBD1 (6 bases). Trimming left V 6 bases short and J 4 bases short, with 12 bases between. Per the germline V gene, CDR1 is SQVTM and CDR2 is ANQGSEA. CDR3 length equals 12 residues. CDR3 nucleotides: TGCAGCGTCAAAGGACAGTTCTATGGCTACACCTTC. Encoded protein: CSVKGQFYGYTF. Supplemented by reference TRBV29-1 and TRBJ1-2, the full variable domain reads SAVISQKPSRDICQRGTSLTIQCQVDSQVTMMFWYRQQPGQSLTLIATANQGSEATYESGFVIDKFPISRPNLTFSTLTVSNMSPEDSSIYLCSVKGQFYGYTFGSGTRLTVV.

V gene TRBV6-8 combines with J gene TRBJ2-5, with a weak D call TRBD2 (6 bases). CDR1 is MNHGY and CDR2 is SAAAGT in the germline V gene. V dropped 5 bases and J dropped 11 bases, with 18 bases sitting between them. The CDR3 totals 13 residues. Written as DNA, the CDR3 is TGTGCCAGCAGTCTAGGAGGGCAGCGCCCGCAGTACTTC. It is translated as CASSLGGQRPQYF.

This clone is termed medium-sized (0.01 to 0.1%). The chain employs TRBV6-8 and TRBJ1-1, with 8 bases fitting TRBD1. Germline V lookup: CDR1 MNHGY, CDR2 SAAAGT. Trimming took 2 bases from V and 5 from J; bases not matched to a gene: 10. This CDR3 region has 16 residues. This CDR3 is CASSYHGRGLLTEAFF. CDR3 DNA sequence: TGTGCCAGCAGTTACCATGGCAGGGGGCTGCTTACTGAAGCTTTCTTT.

The rearrangement links TRBV18 to TRBJ2-1; 8 bases are a match to TRBD1. J gave up 15 bases and V 3 bases, and 7 bases lay outside the gene matches. From germline, CDR1 is KGHSH and CDR2 LQKENI. CDR3 length equals 12 residues. CDR3 amino acids: CASSPGQGSPFF. The CDR3 nucleotides read TGTGCCAGCTCACCTGGACAGGGAAGTCCGTTCTTC.

This clone was found many times. The J gene is TRBJ2-3, the V gene TRBV4-1, with a weak D call TRBD2 (5 bases). The CDR3 has 14 amino acids. V was trimmed by 4 bases and J by 2 bases, leaving 10 bases between them. CDR1 is MGHRA, CDR2 YSYEKL, per germline. CDR3 bases: TGCGCCAGCAGCCCCGGACTGCTCACAGATACGCAGTATTTT. It specifies CASSPGLLTDTQYF.

This clone was observed a few times. This sequence joins TRBV28 and TRBJ1-3; TRBD1 agrees at 8 bases. The CDR3 length is 15 residues. The junction had 8 bases not matched to a gene; V was cut back by 7 bases and J by 3 bases. Germline values: CDR1 MDHEN, CDR2 SYDVKM. CDR3 sequence reads: CASTATGVFGNTIYF. In nucleotides, the CDR3 is TGTGCCAGCACCGCGACAGGGGTCTTTGGAAACACCATATATTTT.

This clone was observed many times. The genes are TRBV9 and TRBJ2-7, with a possible D match to TRBD1 (6 bases). V was clipped by 3 bases and J by 3 bases, with 13 bases between them. The CDR3 extends over 14 amino acids. Germline V gene lookup returns CDR1 SGDLS and CDR2 YYNGEE. CDR3 in amino acids: CASSAVDRGYEQYF. The CDR3 coding sequence is TGTGCCAGCAGCGCCGTGGACAGAGGCTACGAGCAGTACTTC.